This is a list of T cell receptor beta chains from one sample in a study of cytomegalovirus exposure and HLA in healthy donors. Repertoires were generated with immunoSEQ multiplex PCR, while TCRdb's copy carries only in-frame clones and drops some. The sample shows more than 100,000 clones, approximately 91% of them seen only once. Sequencing input: PBMCs. The receptors here all came from a man aged 25-40 years in good health and CMV-seronegative. CDR3s include the opening cysteine and the closing phenylalanine or tryptophan. Each record gives: V gene, D gene, clone size, CDR3 length, J gene, CDR3 DNA, CDR3 protein. The D gene is left open where the match is weak. Rows may omit the clone size; those that give it use once, few, many or a size class.

V: TRBV18; D: NA; size: NA; length: 16; J: TRBJ1-1; DNA: TGTGCCAGCTCACCCGAGGCAGCCCCAAAGAACACTGAAGCTTTCTTT; CDR3: CASSPEAAPKNTEAFF
V: TRBV14; D: NA; size: few; length: 15; J: TRBJ2-3; DNA: TGTGCCAGCAGCCAAGTACACTACCTCACAGATACGCAGTATTTT; CDR3: CASSQVHYLTDTQYF
V: TRBV6-6; D: TRBD2; size: NA; length: 12; J: TRBJ2-1; DNA: TGTGCCAGCGGGACTAGCGGGAATGAGCAGTTCTTC; CDR3: CASGTSGNEQFF
V: TRBV5-6; D: NA; size: NA; length: 16; J: TRBJ2-7; DNA: TGTGCCAGCAGGGGGCAGGGAGGACCGGAATTCTACGAGCAGTACTTC; CDR3: CASRGQGGPEFYEQYF
V: TRBV12-1; D: NA; size: NA; length: 13; J: TRBJ2-1; DNA: TGTGCCAGCATCGTAAACGTGGGGGGTGAGCAGTTCTTC; CDR3: CASIVNVGGEQFF
V: TRBV30; D: NA; size: NA; length: 13; J: TRBJ1-3; DNA: TGTGCCTGGAGGAAGGCAGGGGGAAACACCATATATTTT; CDR3: CAWRKAGGNTIYF
V: TRBV2; D: NA; size: once; length: 13; J: TRBJ2-1; DNA: TGTGCCGGCAGTGAAGTTGTGGGGGACAAGCAGTTCTTC; CDR3: CAGSEVVGDKQFF
V: TRBV2; D: NA; size: NA; length: 15; J: TRBJ2-3; DNA: TGTGCCAGCAGGGGAGGACTTCGGGGCACAGATACGCAGTATTTT; CDR3: CASRGGLRGTDTQYF
V: TRBV5-1; D: TRBD1; size: NA; length: 14; J: TRBJ1-5; DNA: TGCGCCAGCAGTCCGGGACAGGGGAGGCAGCCCCAGCATTTT; CDR3: CASSPGQGRQPQHF
V: TRBV11-2; D: NA; size: NA; length: 14; J: TRBJ2-5; DNA: TGTGCCAGCAGCTTCCCTACTTTCCAAGAGACCCAGTACTTC; CDR3: CASSFPTFQETQYF
V: TRBV11-2; D: NA; size: NA; length: 15; J: TRBJ1-2; DNA: TGTGCCAGCAGCTTAGAGGGGGCCCTAAACTATGGCTACACCTTC; CDR3: CASSLEGALNYGYTF
V: TRBV19; D: NA; size: NA; length: 15; J: TRBJ2-5; DNA: TGTGCCAGTAGTATGTTCGTCCGGGATATAGGGACCCAGTACTTC; CDR3: CASSMFVRDIGTQYF
V: TRBV11-2; D: TRBD2; size: NA; length: 17; J: TRBJ2-3; DNA: TGTGCCAGCAGCTTAGATAGAGTAGCGGGAGGTTCAGATACGCAGTATTTT; CDR3: CASSLDRVAGGSDTQYF
V: TRBV7-9; D: TRBD2; size: NA; length: 16; J: TRBJ2-3; DNA: TGTGCCAGCAGCCGCCTTTCCAGCGGGAGTACAGATACGCAGTATTTT; CDR3: CASSRLSSGSTDTQYF
V: TRBV5-6; D: TRBD1; size: NA; length: 17; J: TRBJ1-2; DNA: TGTGCCAGCAGCTTCTTCAGGGGGCGCATCGGGGACTATGGCTACACCTTC; CDR3: CASSFFRGRIGDYGYTF
V: TRBV4-3; D: NA; size: NA; length: 16; J: TRBJ2-2; DNA: TGCGCCAGCAGCCAAGAAGCGGTTACGAACACCGGGGAGCTGTTTTTT; CDR3: CASSQEAVTNTGELFF
V: TRBV18; D: NA; size: NA; length: 15; J: TRBJ1-2; DNA: TGTGCCAGCTCACCACCTCAGACAGTCAACTATGGCTACACCTTC; CDR3: CASSPPQTVNYGYTF
V: TRBV27; D: NA; size: NA; length: 11; J: TRBJ2-5; DNA: TGTGCCACCAATTCCCAAGAGACCCAGTACTTC; CDR3: CATNSQETQYF
V: TRBV6-5; D: NA; size: NA; length: 13; J: TRBJ1-2; DNA: TGTGCCAGCAGTTCTCGGACAGCCTATGGCTACACCTTC; CDR3: CASSSRTAYGYTF
V: TRBV6-5; D: NA; size: NA; length: 12; J: TRBJ2-2; DNA: TGTGCCAGCACCCAGGGCACCGGGGAGCTGTTTTTT; CDR3: CASTQGTGELFF
V: TRBV7-2; D: TRBD2; size: NA; length: 14; J: TRBJ2-7; DNA: TGTGCCAGCAGCAAACTTGGACTAGCGTCCGAGCAGTACTTC; CDR3: CASSKLGLASEQYF
V: TRBV19; D: NA; size: NA; length: 13; J: TRBJ1-4; DNA: TGTGCCAGTAGTATAGGGCTGACAGAGGATCTGTTTTTT; CDR3: CASSIGLTEDLFF
V: TRBV2; D: NA; size: NA; length: 12; J: TRBJ2-3; DNA: TGTGCCAGCAGACGGAGGGCAGATACGCAGTATTTT; CDR3: CASRRRADTQYF
V: TRBV29-1; D: NA; size: NA; length: 15; J: TRBJ2-5; DNA: TGCAGCGTTGAAGATCCTGTCAGGGGCATAGGGACCCAGTACTTC; CDR3: CSVEDPVRGIGTQYF
V: TRBV7-2; D: TRBD1; size: NA; length: 13; J: TRBJ1-3; DNA: TGTGCCAGCAGCGACAGACAGGGTATAACCATATATTTT; CDR3: CASSDRQGITIYF
V: TRBV10-3; D: NA; size: NA; length: 14; J: TRBJ1-2; DNA: TGTGCCATCAGTGAGGTCCCAGATAACTATGGCTACACCTTC; CDR3: CAISEVPDNYGYTF
V: TRBV30; D: TRBD2; size: NA; length: 14; J: TRBJ2-1; DNA: TGTGCCTGGCAGGGACTAGTTGGCTACAATGAGCAGTTCTTC; CDR3: CAWQGLVGYNEQFF
V: TRBV4-3; D: NA; size: NA; length: 16; J: TRBJ1-1; DNA: TGCGCCAGCAGCCAAGACTTGGCGTCGGAGGACACTGAAGCTTTCTTT; CDR3: CASSQDLASEDTEAFF
V: TRBV5-6; D: TRBD1; size: NA; length: 18; J: TRBJ2-3; DNA: TGTGCCAGCAGCTTGGGCGGGCGTCTGGACAGGGGTGGAGATACGCAGTATTTT; CDR3: CASSLGGRLDRGGDTQYF
V: TRBV4-3; D: NA; size: NA; length: 16; J: TRBJ1-3; DNA: TGCGCCAGCAGCCAAGATACAACAGGGACTGGAAACACCATATATTTT; CDR3: CASSQDTTGTGNTIYF
V: TRBV9; D: NA; size: NA; length: 13; J: TRBJ1-1; DNA: TGTGCCAGCAGCGTAACCAGTAGCGCTGAAGCTTTCTTT; CDR3: CASSVTSSAEAFF
V: TRBV27; D: NA; size: NA; length: 14; J: TRBJ2-7; DNA: TGTGCCAGCAGTTCTTTAACTAGGCCCTACGAGCAGTACTTC; CDR3: CASSSLTRPYEQYF
V: TRBV29-1; D: NA; size: NA; length: 14; J: TRBJ1-6; DNA: TGCAGCGTTGAAGATATCAGGGTAGGATCACCCCTCCACTTT; CDR3: CSVEDIRVGSPLHF
V: TRBV2; D: NA; size: NA; length: 15; J: TRBJ1-5; DNA: TGTGCCAGCAGTGAAGGCCGGTATAGCAATCAGCCCCAGCATTTT; CDR3: CASSEGRYSNQPQHF
V: TRBV27; D: TRBD2; size: once; length: 17; J: TRBJ2-3; DNA: TGTGCCAGCAGTTTATGGGTAGCGGGAGGGAGCACAGATACGCAGTATTTT; CDR3: CASSLWVAGGSTDTQYF